These T cell receptor beta chains were read from a single sample in a study of response to subunit inactivated influenza vaccine. TCRdb passed the RT-PCR reads through MiXCR, listing each CDR3 protein once. The sample yields hundreds of thousands of distinct CDR3 sequences, roughly 9.8% seen once. The sample in question was PBMCs from blood, obtained roughly 47 days after vaccination. Receptors were obtained from a man aged 45-65 years who received an inactivated influenza vaccine. Both conserved end residues are part of each CDR3. D genes are given only for firm matches. Clone size is stated in some rows and not others, as once, few, many or a class when expanded.

d_call: TRBD1; j_call: TRBJ1-2; clone_size: -; v_call: TRBV18; cdr3_nt: TGTGCCAGCTCACCAGGGAGACAGGGCTATGGCTACACCTTC; cdr3_aa: CASSPGRQGYGYTF
d_call: -; j_call: TRBJ2-3; clone_size: few; v_call: TRBV7-2; cdr3_nt: TGTGCCAGCAGCCCCCGCCAGACGGGCACAGATACGCAGTATTTT; cdr3_aa: CASSPRQTGTDTQYF
d_call: -; j_call: TRBJ2-7; clone_size: -; v_call: TRBV7-9; cdr3_nt: TGTGCCAGCAGCGCTGGAGGGGCCCTCTCCTACGAGCAGTACTTC; cdr3_aa: CASSAGGALSYEQYF
d_call: TRBD2; j_call: TRBJ2-3; clone_size: many; v_call: TRBV12-3/TRBV12-4; cdr3_nt: TGTGCCAGCAGACGGACTAGCGGGGACACAGATACGCAGTATTTT; cdr3_aa: CASRRTSGDTDTQYF
d_call: -; j_call: TRBJ2-7; clone_size: -; v_call: TRBV7-9; cdr3_nt: TGTGCCAGCAGCTCTACGGCGCTGGAGCAGTACTTC; cdr3_aa: CASSSTALEQYF
d_call: TRBD1; j_call: TRBJ2-3; clone_size: -; v_call: TRBV20-1; cdr3_nt: TGCAGTGCTACGAACAACAGGGGTTGGACAGATACGCAGTATTTT; cdr3_aa: CSATNNRGWTDTQYF
d_call: TRBD1; j_call: TRBJ1-3; clone_size: few; v_call: TRBV28; cdr3_nt: TGTGGCACAACGAGGGGGCGAAACTCTGGAAACACCATATATTTT; cdr3_aa: CGTTRGRNSGNTIYF
d_call: -; j_call: TRBJ2-7; clone_size: -; v_call: TRBV4-2; cdr3_nt: TGTGCCAGCAGCCAAGATTTTGCCTACGAGCAGTACTTC; cdr3_aa: CASSQDFAYEQYF
d_call: TRBD2; j_call: TRBJ2-1; clone_size: many; v_call: TRBV20-1; cdr3_nt: TGCAGTGCTAATTGGCTAGCGGGGACCCGAGCGGCTGAGCAGTTCTTC; cdr3_aa: CSANWLAGTRAAEQFF
d_call: TRBD2; j_call: TRBJ2-1; clone_size: many; v_call: TRBV5-1; cdr3_nt: TGCGCCAGCAGCTCGGGGACTAGCGGGAGTAATGAGCAGTTCTTC; cdr3_aa: CASSSGTSGSNEQFF
d_call: TRBD1; j_call: TRBJ1-2; clone_size: few; v_call: TRBV12-3/TRBV12-4; cdr3_nt: TGTGCCAGCAGTTCCTCCGCGATTGGGACAGCCTATGGCTACACCTTC; cdr3_aa: CASSSSAIGTAYGYTF
d_call: TRBD1; j_call: TRBJ2-1; clone_size: few; v_call: TRBV5-1; cdr3_nt: TGCGCCAGCAGGCCGGGACAGGGACTTAATGAGCAGTTCTTC; cdr3_aa: CASRPGQGLNEQFF
d_call: TRBD2; j_call: TRBJ2-1; clone_size: once; v_call: TRBV5-5; cdr3_nt: TGTGCCAGCAGCTTGGCCCCGGGACTAGCGGGAGTGGGGGAGCAGTTCTTC; cdr3_aa: CASSLAPGLAGVGEQFF
d_call: -; j_call: TRBJ2-7; clone_size: many; v_call: TRBV5-1; cdr3_nt: TGCGCCAGCAGCTTTGCCAGAAAAGTGCTAACCTACGAGCAGTACTTC; cdr3_aa: CASSFARKVLTYEQYF
d_call: TRBD1; j_call: TRBJ1-1; clone_size: -; v_call: TRBV20-1; cdr3_nt: TGCAGTGCTAAGTACGACAGGGGGGATGAAGCTTTCTTT; cdr3_aa: CSAKYDRGDEAFF
d_call: -; j_call: TRBJ1-5; clone_size: -; v_call: TRBV6-1; cdr3_nt: TGTGCCTGCTCACTGGGGGCCTATAATAGCAATCAGCCCCAGCATTTT; cdr3_aa: CACSLGAYNSNQPQHF
d_call: -; j_call: TRBJ2-5; clone_size: -; v_call: TRBV5-1; cdr3_nt: TGCGCCAGCAGCTTGGCCCAGGAAGAGACCCAGTACTTC; cdr3_aa: CASSLAQEETQYF
d_call: TRBD1; j_call: TRBJ1-2; clone_size: few; v_call: TRBV5-1; cdr3_nt: TGCGCCAGCAGCCCAGGGGACAGTACTAACTATGGCTACACCTTC; cdr3_aa: CASSPGDSTNYGYTF
d_call: -; j_call: TRBJ1-6; clone_size: many; v_call: TRBV27; cdr3_nt: TGTGCCAGCAGTTTATCAGGGAATAATTCACCCCTCCACTTT; cdr3_aa: CASSLSGNNSPLHF
d_call: -; j_call: TRBJ2-3; clone_size: -; v_call: TRBV24-1; cdr3_nt: TGTGCCACCAGTGATGTAGGGTTCACAGATACGCAGTATTTT; cdr3_aa: CATSDVGFTDTQYF
d_call: -; j_call: TRBJ2-5; clone_size: few; v_call: TRBV12-3/TRBV12-4; cdr3_nt: TGTGCCAGCACCCGGAGGGGGCGAGAGACCCAGTACTTC; cdr3_aa: CASTRRGRETQYF
d_call: TRBD2; j_call: TRBJ2-5; clone_size: few; v_call: TRBV20-1; cdr3_nt: TGCAGTGCTACTCCCCCTAGCGGGAGTCTTGAGACCCAGTACTTC; cdr3_aa: CSATPPSGSLETQYF
d_call: -; j_call: TRBJ1-3; clone_size: many; v_call: TRBV29-1; cdr3_nt: TGCAGCGTTGCCGGGGCTGGAAACACCATATATTTT; cdr3_aa: CSVAGAGNTIYF
d_call: -; j_call: TRBJ2-5; clone_size: many; v_call: TRBV24-1; cdr3_nt: TGTGCCACCAGTGATTCGTTTAGTGGGCGGCTTACAAGTTTCCAAGAGACCCAGTACTTC; cdr3_aa: CATSDSFSGRLTSFQETQYF
d_call: TRBD1; j_call: TRBJ2-5; clone_size: many; v_call: TRBV5-1; cdr3_nt: TGCGCCAGCAGCTCACAGGGACAGAAAGAGACCCAGTACTTC; cdr3_aa: CASSSQGQKETQYF
d_call: TRBD2; j_call: TRBJ2-1; clone_size: -; v_call: TRBV7-8; cdr3_nt: TGTGCCAGCAGCTTACGAGCGGGGGGGCTCGATAACAATGAGCAGTTCTTC; cdr3_aa: CASSLRAGGLDNNEQFF
d_call: -; j_call: TRBJ2-1; clone_size: few; v_call: TRBV5-1; cdr3_nt: TGCGCCAGCAGCCTTGGGATAGTAGGCGATGAGCAGTTCTTC; cdr3_aa: CASSLGIVGDEQFF
d_call: -; j_call: TRBJ1-1; clone_size: many; v_call: TRBV5-6; cdr3_nt: TGTGCCAGCAGCTTGCAGGACATGAACACTGAAGCTTTCTTT; cdr3_aa: CASSLQDMNTEAFF
d_call: -; j_call: TRBJ2-3; clone_size: -; v_call: TRBV12-3/TRBV12-4; cdr3_nt: TGTGCCAGCAGTTTATCGGCCCCGGGGGCGCAGTATTTT; cdr3_aa: CASSLSAPGAQYF
d_call: -; j_call: TRBJ2-5; clone_size: few; v_call: TRBV28; cdr3_nt: TGTGCCAGCAGTATGACAGGCTACCAAGAGACCCAGTACTTC; cdr3_aa: CASSMTGYQETQYF
d_call: -; j_call: TRBJ2-7; clone_size: -; v_call: TRBV24-1; cdr3_nt: TGTGCCACCAGTGACCCTTCTCCGGGACGGCAATACGAGCAGTACTTC; cdr3_aa: CATSDPSPGRQYEQYF
d_call: TRBD2; j_call: TRBJ2-7; clone_size: -; v_call: TRBV7-2; cdr3_nt: TGTGCCAGCAGCCCACTAGCGGGGACCTACGAGCAGTACTTC; cdr3_aa: CASSPLAGTYEQYF
d_call: -; j_call: TRBJ1-1; clone_size: few; v_call: TRBV12-3/TRBV12-4; cdr3_nt: TGTGCCAGCAGGACGGGGGCGAGGAACACTGAAGCTTTCTTT; cdr3_aa: CASRTGARNTEAFF
d_call: -; j_call: TRBJ2-3; clone_size: -; v_call: TRBV7-2; cdr3_nt: TGTGCCAGCAGCTTAGCGTGGGGGGGGCTGGGCACAGATACGCAGTATTTT; cdr3_aa: CASSLAWGGLGTDTQYF
d_call: -; j_call: TRBJ2-3; clone_size: once; v_call: TRBV5-6; cdr3_nt: TGTGCCAGCAGTATGACCAGGGGCACAGATACGCAGTATTTT; cdr3_aa: CASSMTRGTDTQYF
d_call: TRBD2; j_call: TRBJ2-5; clone_size: -; v_call: TRBV29-1; cdr3_nt: TGCAGCGTCAGTAGCGGGATGAACCAAGAGACCCAGTACTTC; cdr3_aa: CSVSSGMNQETQYF
d_call: -; j_call: TRBJ1-5; clone_size: few; v_call: TRBV4-2; cdr3_nt: TGTGCCAGCAGCCAAGAAGCGGGCGCGGGGCAGCCCCAGCATTTT; cdr3_aa: CASSQEAGAGQPQHF
d_call: TRBD1; j_call: TRBJ1-3; clone_size: -; v_call: TRBV28; cdr3_nt: TGTGCCAGCAGTTTTCTGACAGGGATCACTGGAAACACCATATATTTT; cdr3_aa: CASSFLTGITGNTIYF
d_call: TRBD1; j_call: TRBJ2-2; clone_size: -; v_call: TRBV14; cdr3_nt: TGTGCCAGCAGCCCATCCGGGACAGGGGGACACACCGGGGAGCTGTTTTTT; cdr3_aa: CASSPSGTGGHTGELFF
d_call: TRBD1; j_call: TRBJ1-2; clone_size: many; v_call: TRBV6-2/TRBV6-3; cdr3_nt: TGTGCCAGCAGTTGGGGACAGTCCTATGGCTACACCTTC; cdr3_aa: CASSWGQSYGYTF
d_call: -; j_call: TRBJ2-3; clone_size: many; v_call: TRBV5-1; cdr3_nt: TGCGCCAGCAGCTTGACAGGGATAATGCCAGATACGCAGTATTTT; cdr3_aa: CASSLTGIMPDTQYF
d_call: -; j_call: TRBJ1-5; clone_size: -; v_call: TRBV5-1; cdr3_nt: TGCGCCAGCAGCCCCTTGGGGGCAGGCCCCCATCAGCCCCAGCATTTT; cdr3_aa: CASSPLGAGPHQPQHF
d_call: -; j_call: TRBJ2-1; clone_size: few; v_call: TRBV11-2; cdr3_nt: TGTGCCAGCAGCTTAGTTTTCCAGGGTAGTACCTACAATGAGCAGTTCTTC; cdr3_aa: CASSLVFQGSTYNEQFF
d_call: TRBD1; j_call: TRBJ2-1; clone_size: few; v_call: TRBV9; cdr3_nt: TGTGCCAGCAGCGTAGATTTCGGCGGGACAGGGTACAATGAGCAGTTCTTC; cdr3_aa: CASSVDFGGTGYNEQFF
d_call: -; j_call: TRBJ1-5; clone_size: few; v_call: TRBV6-2/TRBV6-3; cdr3_nt: TGTGCCAGCAGTTACAGTCCAGCCAATCAGCCCCAGCATTTT; cdr3_aa: CASSYSPANQPQHF
d_call: TRBD1; j_call: TRBJ1-2; clone_size: few; v_call: TRBV25-1; cdr3_nt: TGTGCCAGCAGTAGAGACAGGGTTGACTATGGCTACACCTTC; cdr3_aa: CASSRDRVDYGYTF
d_call: -; j_call: TRBJ1-5; clone_size: many; v_call: TRBV29-1; cdr3_nt: TGCAGCGTTGTCCCAGGGGATATCAATCAGCCCCAGCATTTT; cdr3_aa: CSVVPGDINQPQHF
d_call: -; j_call: TRBJ2-3; clone_size: many; v_call: TRBV12-3/TRBV12-4; cdr3_nt: TGTGCCAGCAGTTTGTATCAGGCTAGTCGCAACACAGATACGCAGTATTTT; cdr3_aa: CASSLYQASRNTDTQYF
d_call: TRBD1; j_call: TRBJ2-1; clone_size: many; v_call: TRBV5-6; cdr3_nt: TGTGCCAGCAGACCGGACAGGGGCTACTACAATGAGCAGTTCTTC; cdr3_aa: CASRPDRGYYNEQFF
d_call: TRBD1; j_call: TRBJ2-1; clone_size: -; v_call: TRBV5-1; cdr3_nt: TGCGCCAGCACCGCTTGGAGGAAGACAGGGGGCTACAATGAGCAGTTCTTC; cdr3_aa: CASTAWRKTGGYNEQFF
d_call: -; j_call: TRBJ1-1; clone_size: many; v_call: TRBV12-3/TRBV12-4; cdr3_nt: TGTGCCAGCAGTCGTGACGGGGGCTATGAAGCTTTCTTT; cdr3_aa: CASSRDGGYEAFF
d_call: -; j_call: TRBJ1-5; clone_size: many; v_call: TRBV5-6; cdr3_nt: TGTGCCAGCACCCTAGGACAAAGCAATCAGCCCCAGCATTTT; cdr3_aa: CASTLGQSNQPQHF
d_call: -; j_call: TRBJ2-7; clone_size: many; v_call: TRBV20-1; cdr3_nt: TGCAGTGCCGGGTCCTGGGCGGGCTCCTACGAGCAGTACTTC; cdr3_aa: CSAGSWAGSYEQYF
d_call: -; j_call: TRBJ2-7; clone_size: -; v_call: TRBV6-1; cdr3_nt: TGTGCCAGCAGAAACCCCGGGGGCGCATACGAGCAGTACTTC; cdr3_aa: CASRNPGGAYEQYF
d_call: TRBD2; j_call: TRBJ2-2; clone_size: -; v_call: TRBV6-1; cdr3_nt: TGTGCCAGCAGTCTAGCGGGAGGGTTCACCGGGGAGCTGTTTTTT; cdr3_aa: CASSLAGGFTGELFF
d_call: TRBD1; j_call: TRBJ2-4; clone_size: -; v_call: TRBV14; cdr3_nt: TGTGCCAGCAGCCTCGCCGGGACAGGAGCGTCCATTCAGTACTTC; cdr3_aa: CASSLAGTGASIQYF
d_call: TRBD2; j_call: TRBJ2-5; clone_size: -; v_call: TRBV7-2; cdr3_nt: TGTGCCAGCAGCTTAATGACTAGCGCCCCAGGGACCCAGTACTTC; cdr3_aa: CASSLMTSAPGTQYF
d_call: -; j_call: TRBJ2-1; clone_size: many; v_call: TRBV2; cdr3_nt: TGTGCCACCGTACCTAGCGAACACTACAATGAGCAGTTCTTC; cdr3_aa: CATVPSEHYNEQFF
d_call: -; j_call: TRBJ1-1; clone_size: many; v_call: TRBV12-3/TRBV12-4; cdr3_nt: TGTGCCAGCAGTCCTGGACAGCGCCTAACGAACACTGAAGCTTTCTTT; cdr3_aa: CASSPGQRLTNTEAFF
d_call: -; j_call: TRBJ2-3; clone_size: many; v_call: TRBV27; cdr3_nt: TGTGCCAGCAGTTCCCCTGTCGGGAGTACAGATACGCAGTATTTT; cdr3_aa: CASSSPVGSTDTQYF